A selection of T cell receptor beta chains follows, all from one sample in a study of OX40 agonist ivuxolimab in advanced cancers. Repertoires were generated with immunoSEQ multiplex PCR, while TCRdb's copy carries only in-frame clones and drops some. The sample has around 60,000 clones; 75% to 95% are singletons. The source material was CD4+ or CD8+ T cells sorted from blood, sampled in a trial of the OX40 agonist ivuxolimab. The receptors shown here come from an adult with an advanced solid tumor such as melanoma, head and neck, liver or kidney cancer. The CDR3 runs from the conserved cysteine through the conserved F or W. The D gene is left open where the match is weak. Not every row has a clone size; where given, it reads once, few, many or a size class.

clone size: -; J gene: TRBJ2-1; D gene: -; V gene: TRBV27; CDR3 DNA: TGTGCCAGTGGGCAGGGCGGGTACAATGAGCAGTTCTTC; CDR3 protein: CASGQGGYNEQFF
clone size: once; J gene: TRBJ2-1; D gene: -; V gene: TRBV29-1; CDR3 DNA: TGCAGCGTCCCAGGGGAGGACCGCCGATATATCGATGAGCAGTTCTTC; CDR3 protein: CSVPGEDRRYIDEQFF
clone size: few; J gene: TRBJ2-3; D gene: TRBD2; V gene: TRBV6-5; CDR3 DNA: TGTGCCAGCAGCCATAGCGGGAGGGCCACAGATACGCAGTATTTT; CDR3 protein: CASSHSGRATDTQYF
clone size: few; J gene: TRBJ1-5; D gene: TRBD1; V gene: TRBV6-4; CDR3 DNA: TGTGCCAGCAGCCGTGGACAGGGGGCTCATGGCAATCAGCCCCAGCATTTT; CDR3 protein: CASSRGQGAHGNQPQHF
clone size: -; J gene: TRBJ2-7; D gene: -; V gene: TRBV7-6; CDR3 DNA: TGTGCCAGCAGCTTGATGCAGGGGGGCTACGAGCAGTACTTC; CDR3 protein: CASSLMQGGYEQYF
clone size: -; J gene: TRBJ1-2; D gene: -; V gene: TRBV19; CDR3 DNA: TGTGCCAGTAGTATAGATTCGGCAGGGATAGGTGGCTACACCTTC; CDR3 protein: CASSIDSAGIGGYTF
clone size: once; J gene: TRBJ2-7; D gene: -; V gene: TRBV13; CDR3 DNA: TGTGCCAGCAGCCAGTTCAGGGGTAACGACGAGCAGTACTTC; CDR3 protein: CASSQFRGNDEQYF
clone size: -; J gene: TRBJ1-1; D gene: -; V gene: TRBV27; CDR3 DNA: TGTGCCAGCAGTTTATTGGGAGACACTGAAGCTTTCTTT; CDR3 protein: CASSLLGDTEAFF
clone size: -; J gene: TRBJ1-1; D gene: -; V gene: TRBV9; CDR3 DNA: TGTGCCAGCAGCGTAACGGGGGGACCGAATGAAGCTTTCTTT; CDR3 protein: CASSVTGGPNEAFF
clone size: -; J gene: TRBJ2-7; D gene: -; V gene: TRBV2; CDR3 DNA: TGTGCCAGCAGTGATTCCGGGTCCTACGAGCAGTACTTC; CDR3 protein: CASSDSGSYEQYF
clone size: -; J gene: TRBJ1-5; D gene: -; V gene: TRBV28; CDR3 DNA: TGTGCCAGCAGCCCCGAGGTATCTAGCAATCAGCCCCAGCATTTT; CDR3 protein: CASSPEVSSNQPQHF
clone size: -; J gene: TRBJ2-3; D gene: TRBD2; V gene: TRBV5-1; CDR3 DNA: TGCGCCAGCAGCTTTGCCCTAGCGGCTAGCACAGATACGCAGTATTTT; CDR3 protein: CASSFALAASTDTQYF
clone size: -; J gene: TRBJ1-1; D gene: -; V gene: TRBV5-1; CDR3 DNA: TGCGCCAGCAGCTTAGGACGCCCGACGTTGAACACTGAAGCTTTCTTT; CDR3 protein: CASSLGRPTLNTEAFF
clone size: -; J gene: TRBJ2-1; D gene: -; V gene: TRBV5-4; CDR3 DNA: TGTGCCAGCAGCTTCAGGGGGGGCAATGAGCAGTTCTTC; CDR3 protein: CASSFRGGNEQFF
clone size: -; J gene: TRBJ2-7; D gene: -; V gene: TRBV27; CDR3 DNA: TGTGCCAGCAGTTTAGGGGCCGAGCAGTACTTC; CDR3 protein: CASSLGAEQYF
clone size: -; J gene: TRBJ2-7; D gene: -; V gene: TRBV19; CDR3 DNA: TGTGCCAGTAGTATACTATTAGGGACCTACGAGCAGTACTTC; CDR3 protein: CASSILLGTYEQYF
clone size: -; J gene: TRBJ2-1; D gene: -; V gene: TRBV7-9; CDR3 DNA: TGTGCCAGCAGCTTACCGAAGGGGAGCTCCTACAATGAGCAGTTCTTC; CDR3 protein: CASSLPKGSSYNEQFF
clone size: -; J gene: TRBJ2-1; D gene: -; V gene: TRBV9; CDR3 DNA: TGTGCCAGCAGCGTAGCTAGTAGGGATGGTGGTGAGCAGTTCTTC; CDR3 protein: CASSVASRDGGEQFF
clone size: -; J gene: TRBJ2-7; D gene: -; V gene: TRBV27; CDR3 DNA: TGTGCCAGCAGTTTATCAGGTCAGGGAGGGGGAAACTACGAGCAGTACTTC; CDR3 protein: CASSLSGQGGGNYEQYF
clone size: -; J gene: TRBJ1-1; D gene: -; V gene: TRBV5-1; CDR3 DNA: TGCGCCAGCAGCTCAGGCCCCTCTTACCCTGGGACGGATGAGAACACTGAAGCTTTCTTT; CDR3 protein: CASSSGPSYPGTDENTEAFF
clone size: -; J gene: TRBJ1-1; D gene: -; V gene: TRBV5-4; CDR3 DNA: TGTGCCAGCAGCTTGACAGTGAACACTGAAGCTTTCTTT; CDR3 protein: CASSLTVNTEAFF
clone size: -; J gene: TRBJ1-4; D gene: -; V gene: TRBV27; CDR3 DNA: TGTGCCAGCAGTACGGGACCGAATAATGAAAAACTGTTTTTT; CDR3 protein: CASSTGPNNEKLFF
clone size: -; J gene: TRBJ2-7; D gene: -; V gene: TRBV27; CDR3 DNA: TGTGCCAGCAGTTGGGACCCAACCTACGAGCAGTACTTC; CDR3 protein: CASSWDPTYEQYF
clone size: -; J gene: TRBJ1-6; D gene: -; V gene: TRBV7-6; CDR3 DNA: TGTGCCAGCAGCTTAGGGGGGAGCTCCTATAATTCACCCCTCCACTTT; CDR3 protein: CASSLGGSSYNSPLHF
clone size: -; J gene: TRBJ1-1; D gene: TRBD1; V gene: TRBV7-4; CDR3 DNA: TGTGCCAGCAGCTTAGCCTTTCTCGGGACAGGGAACCCTGAAGCTTTCTTT; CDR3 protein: CASSLAFLGTGNPEAFF
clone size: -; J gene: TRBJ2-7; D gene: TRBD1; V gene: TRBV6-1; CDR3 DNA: TGTGCCAGCAGTGAAGTAGGACAGGCCTACGAGCAGTACTTC; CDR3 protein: CASSEVGQAYEQYF
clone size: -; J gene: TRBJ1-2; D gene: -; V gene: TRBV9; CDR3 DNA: TGTGCCAGCACCTCCACGGACGGCCTGTATGGCTACACCTTC; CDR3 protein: CASTSTDGLYGYTF
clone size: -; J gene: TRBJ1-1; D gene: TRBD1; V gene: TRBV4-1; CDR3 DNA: TGCGCCAGCAGCCAAGTCGGTTACATCCCCAGGGGGCCCGCCGATACGATCACTGAAGCTTTCTTT; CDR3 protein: CASSQVGYIPRGPADTITEAFF
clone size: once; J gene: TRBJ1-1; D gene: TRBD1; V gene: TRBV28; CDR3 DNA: TGTGCCAGCAGTCCGAGCCTTCCACGGACAGGGGTTCGTTTCACTGAAGCTTTCTTT; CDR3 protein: CASSPSLPRTGVRFTEAFF
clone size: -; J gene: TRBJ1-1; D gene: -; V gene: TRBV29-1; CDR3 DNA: TGCAGCGTTGAAGAAACAGGGAACACTGAAGCTTTCTTT; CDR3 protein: CSVEETGNTEAFF
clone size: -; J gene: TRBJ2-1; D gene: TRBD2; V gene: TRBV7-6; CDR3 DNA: TGTGCCAGCAGCTTAGGGGCTAGCGGGGTCAATGAGCAGTTCTTC; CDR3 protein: CASSLGASGVNEQFF
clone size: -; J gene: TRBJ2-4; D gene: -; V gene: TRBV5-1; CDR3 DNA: TGCGCCAGCAGCTTGGGTTTCTTACAGGGCCACATTCAGTACTTC; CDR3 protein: CASSLGFLQGHIQYF
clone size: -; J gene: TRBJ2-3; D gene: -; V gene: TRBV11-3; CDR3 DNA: TGTGCCAGCAGCTTATATCTCTCAGGCACAGATACGCAGTATTTT; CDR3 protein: CASSLYLSGTDTQYF
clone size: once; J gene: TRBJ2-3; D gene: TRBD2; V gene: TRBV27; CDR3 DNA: TGTGCCAGCACCCTACTGGCGGGAGGCGCAGATACGCAGTATTTT; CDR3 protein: CASTLLAGGADTQYF
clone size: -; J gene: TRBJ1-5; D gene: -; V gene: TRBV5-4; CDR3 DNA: TGTGCCAGCAGCTTCAAGGGGGAAGGCAATCAGCCCCAGCATTTT; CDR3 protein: CASSFKGEGNQPQHF
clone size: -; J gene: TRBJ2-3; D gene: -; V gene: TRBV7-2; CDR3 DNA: TGTGCCAGCAGCGCCCTCGGGGCGGTTAGCACAGATACGCAGTATTTT; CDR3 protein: CASSALGAVSTDTQYF